Each of the 32 T cell receptor beta chains below was sequenced from the same sample in a study of graft-versus-host responses after intestinal transplantation. Their antigen targets remain unknown. The method was immunoSEQ multiplex PCR; TCRdb's version includes in-frame clones alone and lacks a portion of them. This sample carries about 48,000 clones, around 90% of them seen once, and the ten largest clones take about 2.5%. Sample: unstimulated CD4+ T cells sorted from spleen or lymph node cells, taken before transplant. The receptors were gathered from a human donor who was the organ donor for an intestinal transplant.

V usage is TRBV2 and J usage is TRBJ1-2; 7 bases fit TRBD1. Germline-derived CDR1 and CDR2 are SNHLY and FYNNEI. This CDR3 is built from 16 residues. With 2 bases clipped from V and 4 bases from J, the junction kept 10 bases outside the gene matches. The CDR3 bases are TGTGCCAGCAGTGAAACAGGGGCCTGGATGGGCTATGGCTACACCTTC. The encoded protein is CASSETGAWMGYGYTF.

The J gene is TRBJ1-2, the V gene TRBV27; a possible D gene is TRBD1 (5 bases). The length of the CDR3 is 17 residues. Per the germline V gene, CDR1 is MNHEY and CDR2 is SMNVEV (reference sequence). Trimming removed 7 bases from V and 4 bases from J, with 25 bases in between. CDR3 in amino acids: CASMPGTGYNIFYGYTF. The CDR3 bases are TGTGCCAGCATGCCTGGGACGGGTTACAATATCTTCTATGGCTACACCTTC.

The rearrangement joins TRBV19 to TRBJ2-1, with no clear D. V was cut by 3 bases and J by 4 bases, with 10 bases left in between. This CDR3 is 14 amino acids long. The germline CDR1 and CDR2 sequences are LNHDA and SQIVND (reference sequence). The CDR3 spells CASSMGFFYNEQFF. As DNA, the CDR3 is TGTGCCAGTAGTATGGGGTTTTTTTACAATGAGCAGTTCTTC.

This sequence joins TRBV2 and TRBJ2-5, with D unresolved. This CDR3 contains 13 residues. The germline V gene has CDR1 SNHLY and CDR2 FYNNEI. The ends were cut back, 6 bases at V and 5 bases at J, with 13 bases in the middle. CDR3 coding DNA: TGTGCCAGCAGCGGCAGGCGCATGGAGACCCAGTACTTC. It is translated as CASSGRRMETQYF. Together with reference TRBV2 and TRBJ2-5, the CDR3 gives the full variable domain: EPEVTQTPSHQVTQMGQEVILRCVPISNHLYFYWYRQILGQKVEFLVSFYNNEISEKSEIFDDQFSVERPDGSNFTLKIRSTKLEDSAMYFCASSGRRMETQYFGPGTRLLVL.

The gene calls are TRBV19 and TRBJ2-4; the match to TRBD2 covers 8 bases. Trimming at V came to 4 bases and at J to 8 bases, leaving 1 base not matched to a gene. In germline, CDR1 is LNHDA, CDR2 SQIVND (reference sequence). The CDR3 length is 12 residues. The CDR3 DNA sequence: TGTGCCAGTAGTAGGGGACTAGACATTCAGTACTTC. Protein: CASSRGLDIQYF.

This chain links TRBV29-1 with TRBJ1-4, with D possibly being TRBD1 (6 bases). V was shortened by 3 bases and J by 12 bases, with 17 bases between the two germline ends. Germline V gene data show CDR1 as SQVTM and CDR2 as ANQGSEA. The CDR3 runs 13 residues. CDR3 loop: CSVEQGSEGELFF. The DNA for the CDR3 is TGCAGCGTTGAGCAGGGGAGTGAGGGTGAACTGTTTTTT.

The V and J genes are TRBV5-1 and TRBJ2-5, with unresolved D. The ends were cut back, 3 bases at V and 1 base at J, with 7 bases in the middle. CDR1 and CDR2 from the germline V gene are SGHRS and YFSETQ. There are 13 residues in the CDR3. The CDR3 nucleotides read TGCGCCAGCAGCTCCTGGGGCCAAGAGACCCAGTACTTC. This sequence encodes CASSSWGQETQYF.

This chain uses TRBV7-9 with TRBJ1-1, with D uncertain. The germline CDR1 and CDR2 sequences are SEHNR and FQNEAQ (reference sequence). V lost 5 bases, J lost 1 base, and 8 bases lay in between. The CDR3 spans 13 residues. This CDR3 reads CASSPTPNTEAFF. The CDR3 DNA follows: TGTGCCAGCAGCCCTACACCGAACACTGAAGCTTTCTTT. Full variable domain (missing parts from reference TRBV7-9 and TRBJ1-1): DTGVSQNPRHKITKRGQNVTFRCDPISEHNRLYWYRQTLGQGPEFLTYFQNEAQLEKSRLLSDRFSAERPKGSFSTLEIQRTEQGDSAMYLCASSPTPNTEAFFGQGTRLTVV.

This rearrangement joins TRBV11-2 to TRBJ2-7; D gene ambiguous. The CDR3 contains 16 residues. Germline V CDR1 and CDR2: SGHAT, FQNNGV. V lost 2 bases and J lost 0, with 14 bases in between. The CDR3 loop reads CASSLKLSRSSYEQYF. As DNA, the CDR3 is TGTGCCAGCAGCTTAAAATTATCCAGAAGCTCCTACGAGCAGTACTTC.

A note on this clone: A read error may account for a junction end that differs from germline. The J gene is TRBJ2-7, the V gene TRBV4-1; TRBD2 agrees at 9 bases. There are 12 residues in the CDR3. Germline CDR1 and CDR2: MGHRA and YSYEKL. Here the CDR3 DNA reads TGTGCCAGCAGCCAACTAGCGGGCGAGCAGTACTTC. This sequence encodes CASSQLAGEQYF.

V is TRBV28 and J is TRBJ1-1; 8 bases match TRBD1. This CDR3 contains 15 residues. The J segment lost 10 bases and the V segment lost 6 bases, leaving 16 bases of the junction unmatched. The germline gives CDR1 MDHEN, CDR2 SYDVKM. The CDR3 reads CASSKDREGQNGAFF. CDR3 nucleotide sequence: TGTGCCAGCAGCAAGGACAGGGAGGGGCAAAATGGAGCTTTCTTT.

The chain joins TRBV25-1 to TRBJ2-1, with 13 bases fitting TRBD2. V was pared by 9 bases and J by 6 bases, with 2 bases of the junction left unmatched. This CDR3 has 13 residues. From germline, CDR1 is MGHDK and CDR2 SYGVNS. The CDR3 nucleotides read TGTGCCAGTGGACTAGCGGGAGTCAATGAGCAGTTCTTC. Residues: CASGLAGVNEQFF.

In DNA, the CDR3 is TGCGCCAGCAGCTTGGCGGGAGGTTTCACAGATACGCAGTATTTT. This codes for CASSLAGGFTDTQYF. The chain uses TRBV5-1 and TRBJ2-3, with 7 bases identical to TRBD2. Germline V gives CDR1 SGHRS, CDR2 YFSETQ. The V and J ends lost 0 bases and 2 bases, in that order; junction bases with no gene match: 3. This CDR3 region has 15 residues.

The CDR3 sequence: CASSFLAGGGADTQYF. The CDR3 DNA follows: TGTGCCAGCAGCTTTCTAGCGGGAGGTGGGGCAGATACGCAGTATTTT. J is TRBJ2-3 and V is TRBV7-8, with 11 bases fitting TRBD2. CDR3 size: 16 residues. Per germline, CDR1 SGHVS and CDR2 FQNEAQ. The ends lost 3 bases at V and 4 bases at J; junction bases unmatched: 6.

The J gene is TRBJ2-5, the V gene TRBV28; 10 positions agree with TRBD1. Germline loops: CDR1 MDHEN, CDR2 SYDVKM. The CDR3 has 14 amino acids. After removal of 5 bases from V and 5 bases from J, the junction contained 5 bases not matched to a gene. CDR3 coding DNA: TGTGCCAGCAGTCGGGACAGGGGTTGGGAGACCCAGTACTTC. Its translation is CASSRDRGWETQYF.

The chain joins TRBV5-8 to TRBJ1-5; D ambiguous. Germline V gene lookup returns CDR1 SGHTS and CDR2 YDEGEE. V was shortened by 1 base and J by 0 bases, with 8 bases between the two germline ends. This CDR3 spans 15 amino acids. The CDR3 DNA reads as TGTGCCAGCAGCTTGAGGGAGACTAGCAATCAGCCCCAGCATTTT. Translation: CASSLRETSNQPQHF.

The gene calls are TRBV4-3 and TRBJ2-3; possibly TRBD2 for D (5 bases). V was pared by 0 bases and J by 5 bases, with 9 bases between. This CDR3 is 14 amino acids long. CDR1 is LGHNA and CDR2 is YSLEER in the germline V gene. CDR3 sequence (DNA): TGCGCCAGCAGCCAAGACCCCACTAGAGATACGCAGTATTTT. Translation gives CASSQDPTRDTQYF.

The chain carries TRBV7-6 and TRBJ1-2; 11 nucleotides line up with TRBD1. In germline, CDR1 is SGHVS, CDR2 FNYEAQ. The CDR3 extends over 14 amino acids. The V gene end was trimmed by 5 bases and the J gene end by 3 bases; junction bases not matched to a gene: 2. The CDR3 DNA reads TGTGCCAGCAGCCCGGGACAGGGGGACTATGGCTACACCTTC. It is translated as CASSPGQGDYGYTF.

The J gene is TRBJ2-5, the V gene TRBV15; D call uncertain. The CDR3 runs to 14 residues. Germline-derived CDR1 and CDR2 are LNHNV and YYDKDF (reference sequence). V dropped 0 bases and J dropped 5 bases, with 10 bases sitting between them. The CDR3 loop reads CATSRDGVVETQYF. The CDR3 DNA reads TGTGCCACCAGCAGAGATGGAGTTGTGGAGACCCAGTACTTC.

This chain connects TRBV19 to TRBJ1-5, with D uncertain. Trimming left V 3 bases short and J 7 bases short, with 10 bases between. CDR1 LNHDA and CDR2 SQIVND come from the germline V gene (reference sequence). The CDR3 totals 13 residues. Written as DNA, the CDR3 is TGTGCCAGTAGTATTGGACCCAGGCAGCCCCAGCATTTT. Protein: CASSIGPRQPQHF.

This chain joins TRBV7-2 and TRBJ2-7, with unresolved D. The V end lost 5 bases, the J end lost 2 bases, and 13 bases lay between the germline ends. CDR3 length: 14 residues. Germline CDR1 reads SGHTA; CDR2 reads FQGNSA. The CDR3 is CASSPHRTAYEQYF. The CDR3 DNA reads TGTGCCAGCAGCCCTCACAGAACCGCCTACGAGCAGTACTTC.

This clone occurred once. J is TRBJ2-7 and V is TRBV6-5; 8 bases align to TRBD2. The junction had 5 bases not matched to a gene; V was cut back by 4 bases and J by 0 bases. Germline V lookup: CDR1 MNHEY, CDR2 SVGAGI. The CDR3 length is 15 residues. CDR3 region: CASSSGSGNSYEQYF. CDR3 DNA: TGTGCCAGCAGTTCTGGTAGCGGGAACTCCTACGAGCAGTACTTC.

This chain joins TRBV6-1 and TRBJ1-1; D is unclear. The CDR3 loop spans 11 amino acids. Between the trimmed V and J ends, which lost 4 bases and 3 bases, there was a span of 3 bases. Germline CDR1 MNHNS, CDR2 SASEGT. The CDR3 nucleotides read TGTGCCAGCAGTGGGGACACTGAAGCTTTCTTT. It translates to CASSGDTEAFF.

This chain links TRBV7-2 with TRBJ2-3, with TRBD2 identical over 7 bases. CDR1 is SGHTA and CDR2 is FQGNSA in the germline V gene. V gave up 9 bases and J gave up 4 bases; unmatched junction bases: 10. CDR3 size: 14 residues. The CDR3 DNA reads as TGTGCCAGTGCAACGGGAGGTGGCGCAGATACGCAGTATTTT. It specifies CASATGGGADTQYF.

The rearrangement links TRBV4-2 to TRBJ2-1, with TRBD2 matching over 7 bases. Germline CDR1 LGHNA, CDR2 YNFKEQ. There are 13 residues in the CDR3. V shed 1 base, J shed 9 bases, and the junction held 3 bases outside the gene matches. CDR3 bases: TGTGCCAGCAGCCAAGGCAGGGAGGGTGAGCAGTTCTTC. Translated, it gives CASSQGREGEQFF.

This rearrangement joins TRBV28 to TRBJ2-7, with 12 bases aligning to TRBD2. CDR3 length equals 17 residues. Losses at the gene ends were 6 bases for V and 2 bases for J; bases not matched to a gene: 11. Per germline, CDR1 MDHEN and CDR2 SYDVKM. As DNA, the CDR3 is TGTGCCAGCAGCTTACTAGCGGGAGGCCTCCTTACCTACGAGCAGTACTTC. It codes for CASSLLAGGLLTYEQYF.

For the CDR3, the DNA is TGTGCCAGCACCCCATCACTAGCGCCGTCCTACGAGCAGTACTTC. Amino acid sequence: CASTPSLAPSYEQYF. The rearrangement links TRBV6-5 to TRBJ2-7, with 7 bases matching TRBD2. Germline CDR1 is MNHEY and CDR2 is SVGAGI. V dropped 7 bases and J dropped 1; count of bases not matched to a gene: 10. CDR3 length equals 15 residues.

This sequence joins TRBV19 and TRBJ2-1; a weak D match, TRBD2 (5 bases). CDR3 length equals 16 residues. The germline gives CDR1 LNHDA, CDR2 SQIVND (reference sequence). The ends were cut back, 5 bases at V and 4 bases at J, with 18 bases in the middle. CDR3: CASSWSGLAGYNEQFF. The CDR3 DNA sequence: TGTGCCAGTAGTTGGTCGGGTCTAGCAGGATACAATGAGCAGTTCTTC.

V is TRBV7-9 and J is TRBJ2-1; D may be TRBD1 or TRBD2 (5 bases each). The germline V and J ends were trimmed by 9 bases and 0 bases, with 12 bases remaining between them. Per the germline V gene, CDR1 is SEHNR and CDR2 is FQNEAQ (reference sequence). CDR3 length equals 14 residues. Here the CDR3 reads CARDRLSSYNEQFF. CDR3 coding DNA: TGTGCCAGAGACAGACTAAGCTCCTACAATGAGCAGTTCTTC.

The chain joins TRBV2 to TRBJ1-4; 9 bases align to TRBD1. The CDR3 contains 12 residues. Germline CDR1 SNHLY, CDR2 FYNNEI. Trimming at V came to 6 bases and at J to 7 bases, leaving 0 bases not matched to a gene. The chain's CDR3 is CASRTGGEKLFF. In nucleotides, the CDR3 is TGTGCCAGCAGGACAGGGGGTGAAAAACTGTTTTTT.

The chain links TRBV5-6 to TRBJ2-1; 9 positions agree with TRBD2. V was pared by 1 base and J by 0 bases, with 5 bases of the junction left unmatched. This CDR3 has 17 amino acids. CDR1 and CDR2 from the germline V gene are SGHDT and YYEEEE. The CDR3 reads CASSLRLAVSSYNEQFF. The CDR3 nucleotides read TGTGCCAGCAGCTTGAGACTAGCGGTAAGCTCCTACAATGAGCAGTTCTTC.

CDR3 DNA sequence: TGTGCCAGCAGCGGATACAGGGGGCTAGCGGCCTACGAGCAGTACTTC. It encodes CASSGYRGLAAYEQYF. The gene calls are TRBV5-5 and TRBJ2-7; 9 bases align to TRBD1. CDR3 length equals 16 residues. V was pared by 4 bases and J by 2 bases, with 10 bases of the junction left unmatched. Germline V lookup: CDR1 SGHKS, CDR2 YYEKEE (reference sequence). Full variable domain (rest looked up from reference TRBV5-5 and TRBJ2-7): DAGVTQSPTHLIKTRGQQVTLRCSPISGHKSVSWYQQVLGQGPQFIFQYYEKEERGRGNFPDRFSARQFPNYSSELNVNALLLGDSALYLCASSGYRGLAAYEQYFGPGTRLTVT.